The sequence of this TCR beta chain was determined in a study of regulatory T cells in long-lasting Graves disease. CDR3 regions were amplified by Arm-PCR using iRepertoire HTBI primers to build TCR beta libraries. MiXCR, applied by TCRdb to the multiplex PCR reads, yields one record per CDR3 protein. The table shows around 480,000 distinct CDR3 sequences, with more than 15% occurring only once. This clonotype was seen only a few times. Stated time point: newly diagnosed GD, antithyroid drugs for less than 3 months. PBMC RNA served as the TCR library source. Doctors identified Graves' disease using the American Thyroid Association guidelines. The CDR3 is made up of 14 amino acids. The V gene lost 2 bases and the J gene lost 3 bases, with 11 bases spanning the gap. Germline CDR1 reads GTSNPN; CDR2 reads SVGIG (reference sequence). Separately, the same data were catalogued under a study of T cells in Graves' hyperthyroidism and ophthalmopathy. That paper adds: Orbital computed tomography, thyroid ultrasound, serum thyroxine and TRAb, and clinical symptoms together informed the diagnoses. Blood also carried most thyroid clonotypes expanded above 0.001.

This chain links TRBV30 with TRBJ1-5, with D hard to call. Sequencing was performed on peripheral blood mononuclear cells (PBMCs), taken at new diagnosis, from a patient treated with antithyroid drugs. The TCR originated in a woman aged 35 to 59 with Graves disease. The CDR3 is CAWSRGHDNQPQHF. Written as DNA, the CDR3 is TGTGCCTGGAGTAGAGGGCATGACAATCAGCCCCAGCATTTT. The complete variable domain, with remaining parts taken from reference TRBV30 and TRBJ1-5, reads SQTIHQWPATLVQPVGSPLSLECTVEGTSNPNLYWYRQAAGRGLQLLFYSVGIGQISSEVPQNLSASRPQDRQFILSSKKLLLSDSGFYLCAWSRGHDNQPQHFGDGTRLSIL.